The next 12 T cell receptor beta chains were all read from a single sample in a study of cytomegalovirus exposure and HLA in healthy donors. A multiplex PCR was run with 60 Vbeta primers and 13 Jbeta primers. Clones were sequenced by immunoSEQ multiplex PCR, and TCRdb holds only the in-frame ones, with some missing. The table has about 98,000 clones, about 80% seen once. The specimen sequenced was PBMCs. Receptor source: a man aged 18 to 30 in good health and CMV-seropositive.

The rearrangement links TRBV14 to TRBJ1-6; tentative D call: TRBD1 (5 bases). In germline, CDR1 is SGHDN, CDR2 FVKESK. The CDR3 is made up of 18 amino acids. Between the trimmed V and J ends, which lost 0 bases and 3 bases, there was a span of 15 bases. The CDR3 spells CASSQEGARVYYNSPLHF. The CDR3 DNA sequence: TGTGCCAGCAGCCAAGAAGGGGCCAGGGTCTACTATAATTCACCCCTCCACTTT.

V usage is TRBV5-4 and J usage is TRBJ2-4; 11 bases map to TRBD1. This CDR3 spans 15 amino acids. Germline loops: CDR1 SGHNT, CDR2 YYREEE (reference sequence). Trimming took 4 bases from V and 4 from J; bases not matched to a gene: 4. The CDR3 region has the DNA TGTGCCAGCAGCCGGACAGGGGGCGCGAAAAACATTCAGTACTTC. This encodes CASSRTGGAKNIQYF.

The chain couples TRBV27 to TRBJ2-7; D call uncertain. Trimming stripped 11 bases from V and 7 bases from J, with 21 bases between. CDR1 MNHEY and CDR2 SMNVEV come from the germline V gene (reference sequence). The CDR3 runs 13 residues. The CDR3 region is CAPVWPRGTEQYF. The DNA of the CDR3 is TGTGCCCCAGTGTGGCCTAGAGGTACGGAGCAGTACTTC.

The J gene is TRBJ1-1, the V gene TRBV15; no clear D gene. The CDR3 contains 13 residues. Looked up from germline, CDR1 is LNHNV and CDR2 is YYDKDF (reference sequence). Trimming took 1 base from V and 8 from J, leaving 11 bases between them. This CDR3 reads CATSRVNSFEAFF. The CDR3, as DNA: TGTGCCACCAGCAGAGTGAATAGCTTCGAAGCTTTCTTT.

This rearrangement joins TRBV19 to TRBJ2-1; 9 bases align to TRBD2. There are 16 residues in the CDR3. The J segment lost 3 bases and the V segment lost 6 bases, leaving 9 bases of the junction unmatched. From germline, CDR1 is LNHDA and CDR2 SQIVND (reference sequence). The CDR3 loop reads CASRRRGGSNYNEQFF. As DNA, the CDR3 is TGTGCCAGTAGGAGGCGGGGGGGCAGTAACTACAATGAGCAGTTCTTC.

This clone was recorded a few times. The chain combines TRBV6-5 with TRBJ2-1; 8 bases map to TRBD2. Germline V CDR1 and CDR2: MNHEY, SVGAGI. J gave up 4 bases and V 5 bases, and 7 bases lay outside the gene matches. The CDR3 sequence is 15 residues long. Written as DNA, the CDR3 is TGTGCCAGCAGTCGGAGGAGCGGGGGATACAATGAGCAGTTCTTC. It codes for CASSRRSGGYNEQFF.

The genes are TRBV30 and TRBJ1-1, with a weak D call TRBD1 (5 bases). Germline V CDR1 and CDR2: GTSNPN, SVGIG (reference sequence). The CDR3 extends over 13 amino acids. The V and J ends lost 5 bases and 2 bases respectively, with 12 bases between them. The CDR3 loop is CAWAQGYNTEAFF. DNA for the CDR3: TGTGCCTGGGCCCAGGGTTACAACACTGAAGCTTTCTTT.

J is TRBJ2-3 and V is TRBV7-3; 8 positions match TRBD2. Per germline, CDR1 SGHTA and CDR2 FQGTGA. The length of the CDR3 is 14 residues. Trimming removed 5 bases from V and 5 bases from J; junction bases left unmatched: 6. This CDR3 is CASSERGRRDTQYF. The CDR3 DNA sequence: TGTGCCAGCAGCGAGCGGGGGCGGAGAGATACGCAGTATTTT.

V is TRBV15 and J is TRBJ2-6; 10 bases fit TRBD2. The V and J ends lost 1 base and 7 bases, in that order; junction bases with no gene match: 10. The CDR3 consists of 18 residues. Per germline, CDR1 LNHNV and CDR2 YYDKDF (reference sequence). The CDR3 region is CATSRVPSGGARANVLTF. DNA for the CDR3: TGTGCCACCAGCAGAGTTCCGAGCGGGGGGGCCCGTGCCAACGTCCTGACTTTC.

The genes are TRBV6-1 and TRBJ1-3; no clear D gene. Germline V gives CDR1 MNHNS, CDR2 SASEGT. Trimming took 6 bases from V and 3 from J, leaving 15 bases between them. The CDR3 covers 15 residues. CDR3 loop: CASRASGGGGNTIYF. CDR3 nucleotides: TGTGCCAGCAGGGCGTCGGGTGGCGGTGGAAACACCATATATTTT.

The chain is built from TRBV9 and TRBJ1-1, with no clear D. Per the germline V gene, CDR1 is SGDLS and CDR2 is YYNGEE. V was cut by 0 bases and J by 1 base, with 10 bases left in between. The CDR3 runs 15 residues. The CDR3 sequence: CASSVAPSQNTEAFF. CDR3 coding DNA: TGTGCCAGCAGCGTAGCCCCTTCACAGAACACTGAAGCTTTCTTT.

The chain uses TRBV10-3 and TRBJ2-1, with D perhaps TRBD2 (5 bases). The CDR3 has 15 residues. V lost 3 bases, J lost 5 bases, and 14 bases lay in between. Germline-derived CDR1 and CDR2 are ENHRY and SYGVKD. The CDR3 DNA sequence: TGTGCCATCAGTGAACCCCAGCGGCGGAACAATGAGCAGTTCTTC. It is translated as CAISEPQRRNNEQFF.